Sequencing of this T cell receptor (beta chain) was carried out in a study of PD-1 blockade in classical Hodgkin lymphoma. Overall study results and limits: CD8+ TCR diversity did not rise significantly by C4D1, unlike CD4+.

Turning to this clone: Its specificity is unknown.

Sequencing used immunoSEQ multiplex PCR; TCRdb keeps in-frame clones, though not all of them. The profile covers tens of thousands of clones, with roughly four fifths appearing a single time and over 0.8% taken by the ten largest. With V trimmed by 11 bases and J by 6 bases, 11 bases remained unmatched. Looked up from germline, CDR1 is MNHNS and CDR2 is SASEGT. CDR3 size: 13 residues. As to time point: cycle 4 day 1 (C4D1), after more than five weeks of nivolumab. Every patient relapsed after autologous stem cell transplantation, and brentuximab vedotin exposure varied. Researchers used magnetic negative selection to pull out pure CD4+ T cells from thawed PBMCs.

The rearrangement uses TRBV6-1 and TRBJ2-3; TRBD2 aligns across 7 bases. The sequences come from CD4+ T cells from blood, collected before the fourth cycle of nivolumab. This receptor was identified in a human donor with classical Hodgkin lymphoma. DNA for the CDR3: TGTGCCTTCCGGACGGGGGGAGGTGATACGCAGTATTTT. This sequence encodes CAFRTGGGDTQYF.